These T cell receptor beta chains were read from a single sample in a study of regulatory T cells in long-lasting Graves disease. TCRdb re-analysed the multiplex PCR reads in MiXCR, keeping a single row per CDR3 protein. The sample gives 500,000 or so distinct CDR3 sequences, roughly 15% of which show up once; less than 15% is in the top ten. This sample also belongs to another study, concerning T cells in Graves' hyperthyroidism and ophthalmopathy.

The specimen was peripheral blood mononuclear cells (PBMCs), collected at new diagnosis, from a patient treated with antithyroid drugs. All receptors derive from a man between 35 and 55 years old with Graves disease. The CDR3 runs from the conserved cysteine through the conserved F or W. A D gene is named only where the DNA matches it firmly. Size tells how often a clone was seen (once, few, many) or the class of an expanded clone, and some rows leave it out.

clone size,V gene,D gene,J gene,CDR3 DNA,CDR3 protein
many,TRBV28,.,TRBJ2-5,TGTGCCAGCAGTTTAGAGGCTAGTTTAACCCAGTACTTC,CASSLEASLTQYF
many,TRBV6-1,TRBD2,TRBJ2-3,TGTGCCAGCAGTGGACTAGCGGCCGCAGATACGCAGTATTTT,CASSGLAAADTQYF
.,TRBV5-8,.,TRBJ2-1,TGTGCCAGCGGACGGAGATTATACAATGAGCAGTTCTTC,CASGRRLYNEQFF
many,TRBV29-1,TRBD2,TRBJ2-7,TGCAGCGTTGAAGGAACTAGCGGATTCGAGCAGTACTTC,CSVEGTSGFEQYF
.,TRBV11-3,TRBD2,TRBJ2-1,TGTGCCAGCAGCTCCCGGACTAGCGGGTTTCGGAATGAGCAGTTCTTC,CASSSRTSGFRNEQFF
few,TRBV6-2/TRBV6-3,TRBD2,TRBJ2-1,TGTGCCAGCAGTGAACCGGGGACGGGACTAGGGTATGAGCAGTTCTTC,CASSEPGTGLGYEQFF
many,TRBV30,TRBD1,TRBJ2-7,TGTGCCTGGACCAGACAGGGATCTGCCGAGCAGTACTTC,CAWTRQGSAEQYF
.,TRBV7-3,TRBD2,TRBJ2-3,TGTGCCAGCAGCTCGGGAGGGCCCACAGATACGCAGTATTTT,CASSSGGPTDTQYF
many,TRBV7-6,TRBD2,TRBJ2-3,TGTGCCAGCAGCATGGGACTAGCGGGACTAGATACGCAGTATTTT,CASSMGLAGLDTQYF
many,TRBV5-1,TRBD2,TRBJ2-5,TGTGCCAGCAGCCTAGCGGGAGAGACCCAGTACTTC,CASSLAGETQYF
many,TRBV10-3,TRBD2,TRBJ2-5,TGTGCCATCAGTCCGGGGGGTTTGCAAGAGACCCAGTACTTC,CAISPGGLQETQYF
.,TRBV29-1,.,TRBJ1-2,TGCAGCGTCCCCTCGGCAGGGGCAAGGACTGGCTACACCTTC,CSVPSAGARTGYTF
many,TRBV20-1,TRBD1,TRBJ1-4,TGCAGTGCCACGACAGGGACTGAAAAACTGTTTTTT,CSATTGTEKLFF
many,TRBV7-9,.,TRBJ1-3,TGTGCCAGCAGTCTCCCGGCGGACAACTCTGGAAACACCATATATTTT,CASSLPADNSGNTIYF
many,TRBV5-5,TRBD2,TRBJ2-2,TGTGCCAGCAGCTCGCTCGGGGGGGCAGGTACCGGGGAGCTGTTTTTT,CASSSLGGAGTGELFF
.,TRBV10-3,TRBD1,TRBJ1-1,TGTGCCACGCAGACAGGGGGCACTGAAGCTTTCTTT,CATQTGGTEAFF
.,TRBV28,TRBD1,TRBJ1-6,TGTGCCAGCAGTCGGGACACAGGGGATTCACCCCTCCACTTT,CASSRDTGDSPLHF
many,TRBV18,.,TRBJ2-5,TGTGCCAGCTCACCATTTGTAGGAACCCAGTACTTC,CASSPFVGTQYF
many,TRBV2,.,TRBJ2-1,TGTGCCAGCAGTGAAGCAGGTAGGGCAGAGCAGTTCTTC,CASSEAGRAEQFF
many,TRBV12-3/TRBV12-4,.,TRBJ2-7,TGTGCCAGCAGTTTTTTGGAGGGGGGACGAACCTACGAGCAGTACTTC,CASSFLEGGRTYEQYF
.,TRBV15,.,TRBJ2-1,TGTGCCACCAGAGTGGACAGGGGGGGTGGACTAGCGACTTACAATGAGCAGTTCTTC,CATRVDRGGGLATYNEQFF
many,TRBV10-3,TRBD1,TRBJ2-2,TGTGCCATCAGAGGCCGGACAGGGGACACCGGGGAGCTGTTTTTT,CAIRGRTGDTGELFF
many,TRBV12-3/TRBV12-4,TRBD2,TRBJ2-1,TGTGCCAGCGGGCATGGACTAGCGGGAGGCGATGAGCAGTTCTTC,CASGHGLAGGDEQFF
few,TRBV29-1,TRBD1,TRBJ2-1,TGCAGCGTTGAAGGCATAGGGGGCACCTACAATGAGCAGTTCTTC,CSVEGIGGTYNEQFF
few,TRBV10-3,.,TRBJ1-5,TGTGCCATCAGTGAATCAGGGATTAATCAGCCCCAGCATTTT,CAISESGINQPQHF
.,TRBV3-1,.,TRBJ2-1,TGTGCCAGCAGCCCCCGGGACAAGTCCTACAATGAGCAGTTCTTC,CASSPRDKSYNEQFF
many,TRBV19,.,TRBJ1-1,TGTGCCAGTAGCATGACGTGGAACACTGAAGCTTTCTTT,CASSMTWNTEAFF
.,TRBV7-2,TRBD2,TRBJ2-1,TGTGCCAGCAGCTTAGTGGCGGGAGGGCCCTGGTTCTTC,CASSLVAGGPWFF
many,TRBV2,.,TRBJ2-7,TGTGCCAGCAGTTTAGGGGGACCGGGACGGTCGACCTACGAGCAGTACTTC,CASSLGGPGRSTYEQYF
many,TRBV5-1,.,TRBJ2-1,TGCGCCAGCAGCTTTAGCGGAAAGGGAGTAGATGAGCAGTTCTTC,CASSFSGKGVDEQFF
many,TRBV2,TRBD1,TRBJ2-2,TGTGCCAGCAGTGAAACGCCCTCCGGGACAGGGGTCACCGGGGAGCTGTTTTTT,CASSETPSGTGVTGELFF
many,TRBV10-3,.,TRBJ2-3,TGTGCCATCAGCCCGGACAGCACAGATACGCAGTATTTT,CAISPDSTDTQYF
few,TRBV5-1,.,TRBJ2-5,TGCGCCAGCAGCTTGAAGGGACAAGAGACCCAGTACTTC,CASSLKGQETQYF
few,TRBV3-1,TRBD2,TRBJ2-1,TGTGCCAGCAGCCAAGGTTCATGGTTCCTAGCGGGAAAGGTATCCTACAATGAGCAGTTCTTC,CASSQGSWFLAGKVSYNEQFF
.,TRBV5-4,TRBD2,TRBJ2-3,TGTGCCAGCAGCTTCACGCCGGGACTAGCGAAGCCGAGAGTCACAGATACGCAGTATTTT,CASSFTPGLAKPRVTDTQYF
.,TRBV28,.,TRBJ2-6,TGTGCCAGCAGTTTTGACAGAAGCTCTGGGGCCAACGTCCTGACTTTC,CASSFDRSSGANVLTF
many,TRBV2,.,TRBJ2-5,TGTGCTGGCGCTGGTGACAGAAAAGAGACCCAGTACTTC,CAGAGDRKETQYF
.,TRBV20-1,TRBD2,TRBJ2-3,TGCAGTGCTTCCGTAGCGGGAATGGCAGATACGCAGTATTTT,CSASVAGMADTQYF
few,TRBV11-2,TRBD2,TRBJ2-5,TGTGCCAGCAGCTTTCTAGCGGGAGGGCCCAGGGAGACCCAGTACTTC,CASSFLAGGPRETQYF
many,TRBV20-1,TRBD1,TRBJ1-1,TGCAGTGCTAGAGGACCCCCGACAGGGGAGAACACTGAAGCTTTCTTT,CSARGPPTGENTEAFF
few,TRBV29-1,.,TRBJ1-1,TGCAGCGTTGCCAGGTTGGGCACTGAAGCTTTCTTT,CSVARLGTEAFF
.,TRBV5-1,TRBD2,TRBJ2-1,TGCGCCAGCAGCTTGGGTTCCAGCGGGGCGGGGAATGAGCAGTTCTTC,CASSLGSSGAGNEQFF
many,TRBV20-1,.,TRBJ2-1,TGCAGTGCTATACCGGGACTGTCCTACAATGAGCAGTTCTTC,CSAIPGLSYNEQFF
many,TRBV6-1,.,TRBJ2-7,TGTGCCAGCAGTGAGAGATACGAGCAGTACTTC,CASSERYEQYF
.,TRBV2,.,TRBJ2-1,TGTGCCAGCAGTGCCCGGGACTGGAACAATGAGCAGTTCTTC,CASSARDWNNEQFF
many,TRBV20-1,TRBD2,TRBJ2-5,TGCAGTGCCAGACTGTTGGGGGGACTAGCGGACCAAGAGACCCAGTACTTC,CSARLLGGLADQETQYF
many,TRBV7-9,.,TRBJ1-1,TGTGCCAGCAGCTTAGCGGAGGCAGGTGAAGCTTTCTTT,CASSLAEAGEAFF
few,TRBV29-1,.,TRBJ1-3,TGCAGCGTTGTCGAAATTTCTGGAAACACCATATATTTT,CSVVEISGNTIYF
many,TRBV28,TRBD1,TRBJ1-6,TGTGCCAGCAGTGAAATTGGACAGGCGCAAAATTCACCCCTCCACTTT,CASSEIGQAQNSPLHF
many,TRBV28,TRBD2,TRBJ2-2,TGTGCCAGCAGTTTCCCCGGCGTCGGGAGCGGGAGGTATACCGCGAACACCGGGGAGCTGTTTTTT,CASSFPGVGSGRYTANTGELFF
many,TRBV6-1,.,TRBJ2-2,TGTGCCAGCAGACGGAGCTTGAACACCGGGGAGCTGTTTTTT,CASRRSLNTGELFF